A selection of T cell receptor beta chains follows, all from one sample in a study of T cell responses to AZD1222 COVID-19 vaccine. Data came from immunoSEQ multiplex PCR; TCRdb stores just in-frame clones and leaves some out. In the table there are about 180,000 clones, about nine tenths of which are singletons. The source was peripheral blood, collected 28 days after the second AZD1222 dose. These receptors were taken from an adult who received the AZD1222 COVID-19 vaccine. CDR3s leave out the opening cysteine and the closing phenylalanine or tryptophan.

TRBV30 | AWSDMYLKTQY
TRBV19 | ASSITADGGNQPQH
TRBV6-2/TRBV6-3 | ASGHGEGAYNEQF
TRBV19 | ASSMGQGPDTQY
TRBV2 | ASGRSQTSGYYNEQF
TRBV5-4 | ASSLASGNTDTQY
TRBV9 | ASSPRGAYEQY
TRBV7-7 | ASSRDRNQPQH
TRBV9 | ASQRDYEGTYTEAF
TRBV3-1/TRBV3-2 | ASRGQGTGTYNEQF
TRBV6-5 | ATGQIPYEQY
TRBV5-1 | ASSRTSGGPQETQY
TRBV14 | ASSQDSSGVRQY
TRBV2 | ASSRQEFSTDTQY
TRBV28 | ASSRMGLGGETQY
TRBV7-3 | PKVPSYFSTDTQY
TRBV6-2/TRBV6-3 | ASSYNWAGYT
TRBV5-5 | ASNRKIGSGNTIY
TRBV5-4 | ASSFLANTGELF
TRBV6-5 | ASRYGPGTEETQY
TRBV6-5 | ASSYSLGGTGELF
TRBV9 | ASSPHVGDTENSPLH
TRBV24-1 | ATEEFNEQF
TRBV5-4 | ASSSGGRGADTQY
TRBV7-2 | ASSLAAGKGTEAF
TRBV28 | ASSLNEKLF